This T cell receptor beta chain was captured in a study of T-cell memory formation after mild COVID-19. General study findings and limits: Confirmation of SARS-CoV-2 specificity was lacking for second-wave clones peaking day 37.

To note about this clonotype: The antigen is unknown.

The CDR3 loop spans 14 amino acids. V lost 5 bases to trimming and J lost 4 bases, with 15 bases between them. TCRdb reprocessed the 5' RACE reads with MiXCR, giving one entry per CDR3 protein. The sample lists hundreds of thousands of distinct CDR3 sequences, around 27% occurring once. This clonotype was obtained from an adult woman who had mild COVID-19 (a few samples of this study predate the infection). Cell type and time point are not known. The sequenced sample was PBMCs or a T cell subset sorted from them (not recorded which). V gene TRBV12-3 or TRBV12-4 combines with J gene TRBJ2-7; D is possibly TRBD1 (6 bases). The CDR3 protein is CASSRQAVRYEQYF. CDR3 nucleotides: TGTGCCAGCAGTCGACAGGCCGTTAGGTACGAGCAGTACTTC.